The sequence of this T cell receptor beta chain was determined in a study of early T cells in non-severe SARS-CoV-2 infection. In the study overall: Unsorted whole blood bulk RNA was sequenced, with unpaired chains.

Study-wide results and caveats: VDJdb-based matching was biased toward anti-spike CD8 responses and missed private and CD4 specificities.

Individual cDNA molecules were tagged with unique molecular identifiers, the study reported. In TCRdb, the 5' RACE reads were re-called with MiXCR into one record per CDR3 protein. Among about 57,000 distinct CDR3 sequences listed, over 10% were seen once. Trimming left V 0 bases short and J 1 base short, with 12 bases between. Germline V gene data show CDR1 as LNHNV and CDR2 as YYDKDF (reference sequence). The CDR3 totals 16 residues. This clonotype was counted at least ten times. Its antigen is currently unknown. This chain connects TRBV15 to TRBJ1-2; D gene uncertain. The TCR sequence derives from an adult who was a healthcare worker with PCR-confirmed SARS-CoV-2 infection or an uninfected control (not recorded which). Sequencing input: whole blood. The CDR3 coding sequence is TGTGCCACCAGCAGAGATGGCAGCGCTCATAACTATGGCTACACCTTC. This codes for CATSRDGSAHNYGYTF.